This TCR beta chain is drawn from a study of regulatory T cells in long-lasting Graves disease. Regarding time point: persistent/refractory GD, antithyroid drugs over 5 years with positive TRAb. TCR sequences were obtained from RNA taken from PBMCs. It was an endocrinology department in Xi'an, China, that provided the patients. Through Arm-PCR of CDR3 regions and iRepertoire HTBI primers, TCR beta libraries were built. A single record per CDR3 protein comes from TCRdb applying MiXCR to the multiplex PCR reads. The sample yields a few hundred thousand distinct CDR3 sequences, roughly a quarter seen once. As for this clonotype: Its antigen is undetermined.

Trimming removed 6 bases from V and 0 bases from J, with 14 bases in between. Germline CDR1 is KGHSY and CDR2 is FQNENV. The CDR3 consists of 15 residues. Study-wide findings and caveats: Newly diagnosed Graves' patients had higher TCR diversity than persistent ones.

The TCR originated in a female donor with Graves disease. V is TRBV16 and J is TRBJ1-1; no reliable D call. The source material was peripheral blood mononuclear cells (PBMCs), sampled when the disease was refractory, from a patient treated with antithyroid drugs. The CDR3 DNA reads TGTGCCAGCAGTCCTCCCCTGGCGATGAACACTGAAGCTTTCTTT. This sequence encodes CASSPPLAMNTEAFF.